These 2 T cell receptor beta chains were all obtained from the same sample, sequenced in a study of blood T cell repertoires in COVID-19. Clones were read by immunoSEQ multiplex PCR, and TCRdb kept only the in-frame ones, dropping some. The sample gives 300,000 to 350,000 clones, over 85% of which show up once; 3% to 4.5% is in the top ten. Sequencing was carried out using peripheral blood. The receptors derive from a woman in her sixties with COVID-19, enrolled during active disease.

The chain has TRBV6-5 and TRBJ1-2; D is unresolved. Trimming left V 8 bases short and J 3 bases short, with 10 bases between. Germline V lookup: CDR1 MNHEY, CDR2 SVGAGI. This CDR3 contains 12 residues. Here the CDR3 reads CASRGGHYGYTF. In nucleotides, the CDR3 is TGTGCCAGCCGGGGAGGTCACTATGGCTACACCTTC.

The chain uses TRBV2 and TRBJ2-1; 12 nucleotides line up with TRBD2. The CDR3 runs to 16 residues. CDR1 and CDR2 from the germline V gene are SNHLY and FYNNEI. V was clipped by 4 bases and J by 7 bases; unmatched bases: 8. CDR3 region: CASSVASGGARNEQFF. The CDR3 bases are TGTGCCAGCAGTGTGGCTAGCGGGGGGGCGAGGAATGAGCAGTTCTTC.